Listed below are T cell receptor beta chains from one sample, sequenced in a study of T cell repertoires in cytomegalovirus infection. No cognate antigen is known for these TCRs. TCRdb used MiXCR to reprocess the reads, holding one entry per CDR3 protein. The repertoire has about 52,000 distinct CDR3 sequences, around a fifth of them found once; the top ten carry about two thirds. The specimen was CD8+ T cells from cultured PBMCs, collected from culture after CMV antigen stimulation. Receptors were obtained from a human donor in good health (CMV status not recorded). Some clones in this sample may be carry-over from other donors' samples. Both conserved end residues are part of each CDR3. A D gene is named only where the DNA matches it firmly. Size is stated for part of the rows, as once, few or many counts, or as a class when the clone is expanded.

v_gene: TRBV7-6; abundance: few; j_gene: TRBJ2-7; d_gene: NA; CDR3nt: TGTGCCAGCAGCACGGCAGGAGTTACCTACGAGCAGTACTTC; CDR3aa: CASSTAGVTYEQYF
v_gene: TRBV7-6; abundance: NA; j_gene: TRBJ2-7; d_gene: TRBD2; CDR3nt: TGTGCCAGCAGCTCTGGACTAGCAGACGAGCAGTACTTC; CDR3aa: CASSSGLADEQYF
v_gene: TRBV12-5; abundance: few; j_gene: TRBJ2-1; d_gene: TRBD1; CDR3nt: TGTGCTAGTGGTTTGGACCCCCCCGAGACAGGGGCCTACAATGAGCAGTTCTTC; CDR3aa: CASGLDPPETGAYNEQFF
v_gene: TRBV12-3/TRBV12-4; abundance: few; j_gene: TRBJ2-6; d_gene: TRBD1; CDR3nt: TGTGCCAGCAGAAGGCGACAGGGCTTCTCTGGGGCCAACGTCCTGACTTTC; CDR3aa: CASRRRQGFSGANVLTF
v_gene: TRBV6-2/TRBV6-3; abundance: few; j_gene: TRBJ2-3; d_gene: TRBD2; CDR3nt: TGTGCCAGCAGTAACTTCGAAATCGGGCTAGCGGGAGAAACAGATACGCAGTATTTT; CDR3aa: CASSNFEIGLAGETDTQYF
v_gene: TRBV7-2; abundance: NA; j_gene: TRBJ2-5; d_gene: TRBD2; CDR3nt: TGTGCCAGCAGCTCGCGGACTAGCGGGGTTGAGACCCAGTACTTC; CDR3aa: CASSSRTSGVETQYF
v_gene: TRBV7-2; abundance: few; j_gene: TRBJ2-7; d_gene: NA; CDR3nt: TGTGCCAGCAGTTCTAGAATCTCCTACGAGCAGTACTTC; CDR3aa: CASSSRISYEQYF
v_gene: TRBV7-2; abundance: few; j_gene: TRBJ1-1; d_gene: NA; CDR3nt: TGTGCCAGCAGCTTAAGCCCAGGGGACACTGAAGCTTTCTTT; CDR3aa: CASSLSPGDTEAFF
v_gene: TRBV4-3; abundance: few; j_gene: TRBJ1-2; d_gene: NA; CDR3nt: TGCGCCAGCAGCCAAGCCATGCTTGGGAGGGGCTATGGCTACACCTTC; CDR3aa: CASSQAMLGRGYGYTF
v_gene: TRBV12-3/TRBV12-4; abundance: NA; j_gene: TRBJ1-4; d_gene: TRBD1; CDR3nt: TGTGCCAGCAGGAACTCCGGGACAGGGGTCGAAAAACTGTTTTTT; CDR3aa: CASRNSGTGVEKLFF
v_gene: TRBV7-9; abundance: NA; j_gene: TRBJ2-6; d_gene: NA; CDR3nt: TGTGCCAGCAGCTACAAACCCCGACTATTAGACTCTGGGGCCAACGTCCTGACTTTC; CDR3aa: CASSYKPRLLDSGANVLTF
v_gene: TRBV6-5; abundance: NA; j_gene: TRBJ2-5; d_gene: NA; CDR3nt: TGTGCCAGCAGTTACTCCGAGACCCAGTACTTC; CDR3aa: CASSYSETQYF
v_gene: TRBV7-8; abundance: NA; j_gene: TRBJ2-4; d_gene: NA; CDR3nt: TGTGCCAGCAGCTTATACAGTGAAAACATTCAGTACTTC; CDR3aa: CASSLYSENIQYF
v_gene: TRBV27; abundance: NA; j_gene: TRBJ2-3; d_gene: NA; CDR3nt: TGTGCCAGCAGTGATTTTACAGATACGCAGTATTTT; CDR3aa: CASSDFTDTQYF
v_gene: TRBV6-6; abundance: NA; j_gene: TRBJ1-1; d_gene: NA; CDR3nt: TGTGCCAGCATTCCCGACGGGGGATTCACTGAAGCTTTCTTT; CDR3aa: CASIPDGGFTEAFF
v_gene: TRBV15; abundance: NA; j_gene: TRBJ2-1; d_gene: NA; CDR3nt: TGTGCCACCAGCAGAGGGGATGAGCAGTTCTTC; CDR3aa: CATSRGDEQFF
v_gene: TRBV14; abundance: NA; j_gene: TRBJ2-7; d_gene: NA; CDR3nt: TGTGCCAGCAGCCAAGATTTACGCCCCGGACAAGGAGATACGTGGGAGCAGTACTTC; CDR3aa: CASSQDLRPGQGDTWEQYF
v_gene: TRBV23-1; abundance: NA; j_gene: TRBJ2-5; d_gene: TRBD1; CDR3nt: TGCGCCAGCAGTCATTCTCCGGGACAGGGATATTCAGAGACCCAGTACTTC; CDR3aa: CASSHSPGQGYSETQYF
v_gene: TRBV6-2/TRBV6-3; abundance: few; j_gene: TRBJ2-1; d_gene: NA; CDR3nt: TGTGCCAGCAGTACCCTGACACCGAGCTCCTACAATGAGCAGTTCTTC; CDR3aa: CASSTLTPSSYNEQFF
v_gene: TRBV11-2; abundance: NA; j_gene: TRBJ1-1; d_gene: NA; CDR3nt: TGTGCCAGCAGCTTACTGTTCACTGAAGCTTTCTTT; CDR3aa: CASSLLFTEAFF
v_gene: TRBV27; abundance: NA; j_gene: TRBJ2-1; d_gene: TRBD2; CDR3nt: TGTGCCAGCAGCCCGACTAGCGGAGGGTTCAATGAGCAGTTCTTC; CDR3aa: CASSPTSGGFNEQFF
v_gene: TRBV7-2; abundance: few; j_gene: TRBJ2-7; d_gene: TRBD2; CDR3nt: TGTGCCAGCAGCTACCCAGAAGGTCGGGGACTAGCGGCCTACGAGCAGTACTTC; CDR3aa: CASSYPEGRGLAAYEQYF
v_gene: TRBV5-6; abundance: NA; j_gene: TRBJ2-5; d_gene: NA; CDR3nt: TGTGCCAGCAGCTTCTTACCCATCGCGGCGGCCCAAGAGACCCAGTACTTC; CDR3aa: CASSFLPIAAAQETQYF
v_gene: TRBV20-1; abundance: NA; j_gene: TRBJ1-2; d_gene: NA; CDR3nt: TGCAGTGCTAGAGATTGGGGGGGCTTTCAAGGCTACACCTTC; CDR3aa: CSARDWGGFQGYTF
v_gene: TRBV12-3/TRBV12-4; abundance: few; j_gene: TRBJ2-5; d_gene: TRBD2; CDR3nt: TGTGCCAGCAGTCCACCGGGACTAGCGGGGGGTGTTGTCCAGTACTTC; CDR3aa: CASSPPGLAGGVVQYF
v_gene: TRBV11-2; abundance: many; j_gene: TRBJ2-7; d_gene: TRBD1; CDR3nt: TGTGCCAGCAGCTCCCGGGACAGAACTTACGAGCAGTACTTC; CDR3aa: CASSSRDRTYEQYF
v_gene: TRBV4-3; abundance: NA; j_gene: TRBJ2-7; d_gene: NA; CDR3nt: TGCGCCAGCAGCCAAGAAAGCCAGTCCTACGAGCAGTACTTC; CDR3aa: CASSQESQSYEQYF
v_gene: TRBV7-9; abundance: many; j_gene: TRBJ2-5; d_gene: NA; CDR3nt: TGTGCCAGCAGCTTAGGGGCTCGCCCCAACCAAGAGACCCAGTACTTC; CDR3aa: CASSLGARPNQETQYF
v_gene: TRBV7-9; abundance: few; j_gene: TRBJ2-7; d_gene: TRBD1; CDR3nt: TGTGCCAGCAGCTGGGACAGGGCTTTAACCTACGAGCAGTACTTC; CDR3aa: CASSWDRALTYEQYF
v_gene: TRBV29-1; abundance: NA; j_gene: TRBJ1-5; d_gene: NA; CDR3nt: TGCAGCGTTGAAGTGGGGACCGGTGGCAATCAGCCCCAGCATTTT; CDR3aa: CSVEVGTGGNQPQHF
v_gene: TRBV7-9; abundance: many; j_gene: TRBJ2-7; d_gene: TRBD2; CDR3nt: TGTGCCGGAGGGACTAGCCCTTACGAGCAGTACTTC; CDR3aa: CAGGTSPYEQYF
v_gene: TRBV12-3/TRBV12-4; abundance: few; j_gene: TRBJ2-3; d_gene: NA; CDR3nt: TGTGCCAGCAGCCCGCAGATCGCTGTGGATACGCAGTATTTT; CDR3aa: CASSPQIAVDTQYF
v_gene: TRBV18; abundance: NA; j_gene: TRBJ2-3; d_gene: TRBD1; CDR3nt: TGTGCCAGCTCACAACGGGACAGTAGCACAGATACGCAGTATTTT; CDR3aa: CASSQRDSSTDTQYF
v_gene: TRBV20-1; abundance: NA; j_gene: TRBJ2-1; d_gene: NA; CDR3nt: TGCAGTGCTAGGTCTACAAGGGGAGTCTACAATGAGCAGTTCTTC; CDR3aa: CSARSTRGVYNEQFF
v_gene: TRBV7-6; abundance: NA; j_gene: TRBJ2-3; d_gene: NA; CDR3nt: TGTGTCGACCGGGACCACGGCGCCACAGATACGCAGTATTTT; CDR3aa: CVDRDHGATDTQYF
v_gene: TRBV2; abundance: NA; j_gene: TRBJ1-5; d_gene: TRBD1; CDR3nt: TGTGCCAGCAGTGAGACAGGGGAGCGCAATCAGCCCCAGCATTTT; CDR3aa: CASSETGERNQPQHF
v_gene: TRBV12-3/TRBV12-4; abundance: NA; j_gene: TRBJ2-2; d_gene: TRBD2; CDR3nt: TGTGCCAGCTCTGGGCGGAGCGGGGCGAACACCGGGGAGCTGTTTTTT; CDR3aa: CASSGRSGANTGELFF
v_gene: TRBV7-9; abundance: NA; j_gene: TRBJ1-5; d_gene: TRBD1; CDR3nt: TGTGCCAGCAGCCCTACCGGGACAGACAATCAGCCCCAGCATTTT; CDR3aa: CASSPTGTDNQPQHF
v_gene: TRBV6-2/TRBV6-3; abundance: NA; j_gene: TRBJ2-5; d_gene: NA; CDR3nt: TGTGCCAGCTGGTCGGTGGAATACACGGAGGTAGAGACCCAGTACTTC; CDR3aa: CASWSVEYTEVETQYF
v_gene: TRBV7-3; abundance: NA; j_gene: TRBJ2-2; d_gene: NA; CDR3nt: TGTGCCAGCAGCTTAGGGTTCGCGACTTCGAACACCGGGGAGCTGTTTTTT; CDR3aa: CASSLGFATSNTGELFF
v_gene: TRBV20-1; abundance: few; j_gene: TRBJ2-7; d_gene: TRBD1; CDR3nt: TGCAGTGCTGTGAAGACAGGGGAAAACTACGAGCAGTACTTC; CDR3aa: CSAVKTGENYEQYF
v_gene: TRBV6-2/TRBV6-3; abundance: NA; j_gene: TRBJ1-6; d_gene: NA; CDR3nt: TGTGCCAGCAGTTGGATTTCTCCAGTAGACTATAATTCACCCCTCCACTTT; CDR3aa: CASSWISPVDYNSPLHF
v_gene: TRBV4-1; abundance: NA; j_gene: TRBJ1-1; d_gene: NA; CDR3nt: TGCGCCAGCAGTGGGGGGCCCATGAACACTGAAGCTTTCTTT; CDR3aa: CASSGGPMNTEAFF
v_gene: TRBV19; abundance: NA; j_gene: TRBJ1-6; d_gene: NA; CDR3nt: TGTGCCAGTAGCTGGGACTCGAGCTCCTATAATTCACCCCTCCACTTT; CDR3aa: CASSWDSSSYNSPLHF
v_gene: TRBV7-2; abundance: NA; j_gene: TRBJ2-1; d_gene: NA; CDR3nt: TGTGCCAGCATCATCAGCTCTAGCTCCTACAATGAGCAGTTCTTC; CDR3aa: CASIISSSSYNEQFF
v_gene: TRBV7-8; abundance: NA; j_gene: TRBJ1-1; d_gene: NA; CDR3nt: TGTGCCAGCAGCTTAGCCAGGGGATCTGAAGCTTTCTTT; CDR3aa: CASSLARGSEAFF
v_gene: TRBV7-2; abundance: NA; j_gene: TRBJ2-7; d_gene: NA; CDR3nt: TGTGCCAGCAGCTTAGCGGTCTTCTACGAGCAGTACTTC; CDR3aa: CASSLAVFYEQYF
v_gene: TRBV7-8; abundance: NA; j_gene: TRBJ1-5; d_gene: NA; CDR3nt: TGTGCCAGCAGCTTAGCAAGGCAGGGTAGACCGAATCAGCCCCAGCATTTT; CDR3aa: CASSLARQGRPNQPQHF
v_gene: TRBV20-1; abundance: NA; j_gene: TRBJ2-1; d_gene: TRBD2; CDR3nt: TGCAGTGCTATATTCTCGACTAGCGGGAACTACAATGAGCAGTTCTTC; CDR3aa: CSAIFSTSGNYNEQFF
v_gene: TRBV12-3/TRBV12-4; abundance: few; j_gene: TRBJ1-1; d_gene: TRBD1; CDR3nt: TGTGCCAGCAGTTCCTATCGGACAGGGGAGGCTGAAGCTTTCTTT; CDR3aa: CASSSYRTGEAEAFF
v_gene: TRBV7-9; abundance: NA; j_gene: TRBJ1-1; d_gene: NA; CDR3nt: TGTGCCAGCAGCTCCCGCCAGAGGAACACTGAAGCTTTCTTT; CDR3aa: CASSSRQRNTEAFF
v_gene: TRBV7-2; abundance: few; j_gene: TRBJ2-5; d_gene: NA; CDR3nt: TGTGCCAGCCAAAGCAGAGCAGGCCAAGAGACCCAGTACTTC; CDR3aa: CASQSRAGQETQYF
v_gene: TRBV12-3/TRBV12-4; abundance: NA; j_gene: TRBJ2-3; d_gene: NA; CDR3nt: TGTGCCAGCGGGACTCAAGGCGCAGATACGCAGTATTTT; CDR3aa: CASGTQGADTQYF
v_gene: TRBV15; abundance: few; j_gene: TRBJ1-2; d_gene: NA; CDR3nt: TGTGCCACCAGAAATGCAGGGAGAGAGAGCTACACCTTC; CDR3aa: CATRNAGRESYTF
v_gene: TRBV19; abundance: few; j_gene: TRBJ2-2; d_gene: TRBD2; CDR3nt: TGTGCCAGTAGTATCGGAGCGGGAGGGGCGACCGGGGAGCTGTTTTTT; CDR3aa: CASSIGAGGATGELFF
v_gene: TRBV10-3; abundance: few; j_gene: TRBJ2-3; d_gene: TRBD2; CDR3nt: TGTGCCATCCAAGCCGGACTAGCGGGATCAGATACGCAGTATTTT; CDR3aa: CAIQAGLAGSDTQYF
v_gene: TRBV6-4; abundance: few; j_gene: TRBJ2-2; d_gene: NA; CDR3nt: TGTGCCAGCAGTGACCCTGCTATACTAGCCCGGAACACCGGGGAGCTGTTTTTT; CDR3aa: CASSDPAILARNTGELFF
v_gene: TRBV6-4; abundance: NA; j_gene: TRBJ2-1; d_gene: TRBD2; CDR3nt: TGTGCCAGCATTCCACCGACTAGCCCGAGCTCCTACAATGAGCAGTTCTTC; CDR3aa: CASIPPTSPSSYNEQFF
v_gene: TRBV7-9; abundance: NA; j_gene: TRBJ2-7; d_gene: NA; CDR3nt: TGTGCCAGCAGCCCGCCAGGGGGGAGCTCCTACGAGCAGTACTTC; CDR3aa: CASSPPGGSSYEQYF
v_gene: TRBV7-8; abundance: many; j_gene: TRBJ2-1; d_gene: TRBD1; CDR3nt: TGTGCCAGCAGCTTGAGGTTCCGTGGGGACAGGGGGCGCATCGATGAGCAGTTCTTC; CDR3aa: CASSLRFRGDRGRIDEQFF